Sequencing of this T cell receptor beta chain was carried out in a study of neurological immune-mediated disorders. Synthesis of cDNA was carried out by template-switch 5'RACE. The reaction used 10-nucleotide random UMIs. Sequencing runs each yielded over 170 million TCR-beta sequences from 15-18 subjects. TCRdb redid the calling of the 5' RACE reads with MiXCR, one entry per CDR3 protein. The table shows about 38,000 distinct CDR3 sequences, with more than 4.5% occurring only once. Libraries from sorted cells each used about 1 million CD4+ or CD8+ T cells. Study results and limitations: TCR clonal expansion peaked in HTLV-1-associated myelopathy patients and was lowest in multiple sclerosis patients.

This clonotype was picked up many times. The antigen remains unidentified. Sequencing was performed on CD4+ T cells from blood. This clonotype was obtained from a man between 18 and 35 years old in good health.

The CDR3 sequence is CASQQEQGGTEAFF. CDR3 nucleotide sequence: TGTGCCAGCCAACAGGAGCAGGGAGGCACTGAAGCTTTCTTT. The chain combines TRBV18 with TRBJ1-1; D possibly corresponds to TRBD1 (5 bases). V was shortened by 8 bases and J by 4 bases, with 17 bases between the two germline ends. The CDR3 runs 14 residues. Germline assignment: CDR1 KGHSH and CDR2 LQKENI. Combining the CDR3 with reference TRBV18 and TRBJ1-1 gives the whole variable domain NAGVMQNPRHLVRRRGQEARLRCSPMKGHSHVYWYRQLPEEGLKFMVYLQKENIIDESGMPKERFSAEFPKEGPSILRIQQVVRGDSAAYFCASQQEQGGTEAFFGQGTRLTVV.